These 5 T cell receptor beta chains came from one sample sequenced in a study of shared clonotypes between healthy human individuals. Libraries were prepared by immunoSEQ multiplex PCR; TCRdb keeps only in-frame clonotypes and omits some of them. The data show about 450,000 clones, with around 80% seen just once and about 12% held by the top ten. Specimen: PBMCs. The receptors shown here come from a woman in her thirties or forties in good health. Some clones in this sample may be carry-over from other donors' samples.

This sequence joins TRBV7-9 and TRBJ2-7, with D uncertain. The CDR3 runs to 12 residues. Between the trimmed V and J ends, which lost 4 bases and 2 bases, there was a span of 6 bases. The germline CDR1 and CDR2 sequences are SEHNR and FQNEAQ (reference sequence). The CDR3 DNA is TGTGCCAGCAGCTCTATAGCCTACGAGCAGTACTTC. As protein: CASSSIAYEQYF.

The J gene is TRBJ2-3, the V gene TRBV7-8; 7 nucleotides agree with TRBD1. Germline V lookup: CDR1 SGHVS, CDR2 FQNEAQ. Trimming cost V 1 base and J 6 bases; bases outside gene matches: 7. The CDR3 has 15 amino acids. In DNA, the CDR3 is TGTGCCAGCAGCTTAGGTAGGGGGCGCAGGGATACGCAGTATTTT. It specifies CASSLGRGRRDTQYF.

The CDR3 bases are TGTGCCAGTAGGACAGGAGCTAACACCGGGGAGCTGTTTTTT. It specifies CASRTGANTGELFF. The chain has TRBV19 and TRBJ2-2; D is perhaps TRBD1 (6 bases). The CDR3 covers 14 residues. Trimming pared 6 bases from V and 2 bases from J, leaving 10 bases between. The V gene's germline CDR1 is LNHDA and CDR2 SQIVND (reference sequence).

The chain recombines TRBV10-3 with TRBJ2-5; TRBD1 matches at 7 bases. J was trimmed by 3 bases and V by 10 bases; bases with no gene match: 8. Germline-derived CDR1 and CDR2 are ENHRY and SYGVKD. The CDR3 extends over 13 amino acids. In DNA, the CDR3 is TGTGCCACACAACAGGGGTCCGAAGAGACCCAGTACTTC. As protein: CATQQGSEETQYF.

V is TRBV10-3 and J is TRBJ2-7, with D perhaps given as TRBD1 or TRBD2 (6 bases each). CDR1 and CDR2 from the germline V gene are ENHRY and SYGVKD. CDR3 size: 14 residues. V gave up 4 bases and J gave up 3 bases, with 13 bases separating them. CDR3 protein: CAISGPGASYEQYF. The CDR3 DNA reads TGTGCCATCAGTGGGCCGGGGGCGAGCTACGAGCAGTACTTC.